The next 27 T cell receptor beta chains were all read from a single sample in a study of neurological immune-mediated disorders. TCRdb ran MiXCR on the 5' RACE reads and lists one entry per CDR3 protein. The sample yields tens of thousands of distinct CDR3 sequences, about a sixth seen once. The sequenced sample was PBMCs. All receptors come from a woman aged 40 to 50 in good health.

This clonotype was found many times. V gene TRBV20-1 combines with J gene TRBJ2-1, with TRBD2 as a possible D gene (6 bases). With 6 bases removed from V and 0 bases from J, the gap between germline ends came to 18 bases. The CDR3 has 16 residues. CDR1 DFQATT and CDR2 SNEGSKA come from the germline V gene (reference sequence). CDR3: CSASSVEGSSYNEQFF. In DNA form, the CDR3 reads TGCAGTGCCAGTAGCGTGGAGGGTAGCTCCTACAATGAGCAGTTCTTC.

This clonotype was recorded many times. The chain employs TRBV20-1 and TRBJ2-1; TRBD2 agrees at 11 bases. The CDR3 contains 13 residues. V dropped 1 base and J dropped 13; count of bases not matched to a gene: 6. Germline values: CDR1 DFQATT, CDR2 SNEGSKA (reference sequence). For the CDR3, the DNA is TGCAGTGCTAGAGTTATAGCGGGGGGGCATCAGTTCTTC. Translation: CSARVIAGGHQFF.

This clonotype was recorded many times. This rearrangement joins TRBV10-3 to TRBJ2-7; 7 bases match TRBD2. Germline-derived CDR1 and CDR2 are ENHRY and SYGVKD. With V trimmed by 8 bases and J by 2 bases, 12 bases remained unmatched. The CDR3 length is 15 residues. The CDR3, as DNA: TGTGCCATCGGGGGGAGGGGCATCGCCGCCTACGAGCAGTACTTC. It yields the protein CAIGGRGIAAYEQYF.

This clonotype has at least ten counts. The chain combines TRBV3-1 with TRBJ1-1, with 7 bases lining up with TRBD1. The CDR3 contains 13 residues. CDR1 and CDR2 (germline): LGHDT, YNNKEL (reference sequence). Trimming cost V 4 bases and J 3 bases; bases outside gene matches: 2. CDR3 amino acids: CASSRDRDTEAFF. In nucleotides, the CDR3 is TGTGCCAGCAGCCGAGACAGGGACACTGAAGCTTTCTTT.

This chain uses TRBV6-5 with TRBJ2-1; D possibly corresponds to TRBD2 (6 bases). Germline V gene data show CDR1 as MNHEY and CDR2 as SVGAGI. There are 13 residues in the CDR3. Trimming pared 10 bases from V and 5 bases from J, leaving 15 bases between. The CDR3 spells CATRDSVNNEQFF. The DNA of the CDR3 is TGTGCCACTCGGGACTCAGTCAACAATGAGCAGTTCTTC.

This clonotype was seen ten or more times. V gene TRBV5-1 combines with J gene TRBJ2-2; no clear D gene. The V gene's germline CDR1 is SGHRS and CDR2 YFSETQ. This CDR3 is 12 amino acids long. The V end lost 1 base, the J end lost 7 bases, and 5 bases lay between the germline ends. Here the CDR3 reads CASSLNGGELFF. In DNA, the CDR3 is TGCGCCAGCAGCTTGAATGGCGGGGAGCTGTTTTTT.

This clonotype was seen only a few times. The chain carries TRBV6-2 or TRBV6-3 and TRBJ2-7; D gene unclear. Germline V lookup: CDR1 MNHEY, CDR2 SVGEGT. The CDR3 has 11 residues. V lost 4 bases and J lost 2, with 3 bases in between. The CDR3 DNA reads TGTGCCAGCAGTTCCGCCTACGAGCAGTACTTC. It is translated as CASSSAYEQYF.

This clonotype was counted ten times or more. This chain uses TRBV4-3 with TRBJ2-3; unclear D gene. The germline V gene encodes CDR1 LGHNA and CDR2 YSLEER. V was clipped by 1 base and J by 3 bases, with 8 bases between them. The CDR3 is 14 amino acids. CDR3 protein: CASSQAATTDTQYF. The CDR3 DNA reads TGCGCCAGCAGCCAAGCCGCCACTACAGATACGCAGTATTTT.

This clonotype was seen repeatedly, ten times or more. This chain joins TRBV7-9 and TRBJ1-2, with D uncertain. Trimming cost V 1 base and J 4 bases, with 10 bases left between them. Germline CDR1 SEHNR, CDR2 FQNEAQ (reference sequence). The CDR3 runs to 14 residues. DNA of the CDR3: TGTGCCAGCAGCTTAGAAGGCCCACTCTATGGCTACACCTTC. This codes for CASSLEGPLYGYTF.

This clonotype was counted only a few times. This could be a read error, since a much larger clone is one nucleotide away. The rearrangement links TRBV20-1 to TRBJ2-3; maybe TRBD1 (6 bases). Trimming shortened V by 0 bases and J by 7 bases, and 17 bases separated the two germline ends. CDR3 length equals 15 residues. CDR1 is DFQATT, CDR2 SNEGSKA, per germline (reference sequence). In nucleotides, the CDR3 is TGCAGTGCTAGAGATCCAGCGTGGGGGCCATATACGCAGTATTTT. Protein product: CSARDPAWGPYTQYF.

This clonotype was recorded many times. The chain uses TRBV2 and TRBJ2-3; 7 bases fit TRBD2. The CDR3 has 17 residues. CDR1 SNHLY and CDR2 FYNNEI come from the germline V gene. V shed 7 bases and J 2 bases; nucleotides not matched to a gene: 15. The CDR3 DNA is TGTGCCAGCACCCAATCGGGAGGCGGGGCGGACACAGATACGCAGTATTTT. It translates to CASTQSGGGADTDTQYF.

The V and J genes are TRBV18 and TRBJ2-7, with 7 bases lining up with TRBD1. J lost 1 base, V lost 6 bases, and 9 bases had no gene match. The CDR3 spans 15 residues. Looked up from germline, CDR1 is KGHSH and CDR2 is LQKENI. The CDR3 DNA is TGTGCCAGCTCTAACGGGACAGCCTCATCCTACGAGCAGTACTTC. Translating it yields CASSNGTASSYEQYF.

This clonotype was detected a few times. J is TRBJ2-1 and V is TRBV7-9, with D possibly being TRBD2 (7 bases). Germline V gene sequence: CDR1 SEHNR, CDR2 FQNEAQ (reference sequence). Trimming took 3 bases from V and 7 from J, leaving 13 bases between them. There are 14 residues in the CDR3. This chain's CDR3 is CASSFGGAANEQFF. The CDR3 DNA is TGTGCCAGCAGCTTTGGGGGGGCCGCGAATGAGCAGTTCTTC.

This rearrangement joins TRBV11-3 to TRBJ2-5; D is perhaps TRBD2 (7 bases). V gave up 6 bases and J gave up 3 bases, with 14 bases separating them. This CDR3 has 14 residues. Germline V CDR1 and CDR2: SGHNT, YENEEA. CDR3 DNA: TGTGCCAGCAGACGCGGGGGCGCTGAAGAGACCCAGTACTTC. This codes for CASRRGGAEETQYF.

This clonotype was observed many times. The rearrangement uses TRBV12-3 or TRBV12-4 and TRBJ2-4; D uncertain. The ends were cut back, 5 bases at V and 0 bases at J, with 17 bases in the middle. The CDR3 is 17 residues long. The CDR3 nucleotides are TGTGCCAGCAGTCCGCCGGGTCTTGCCCTAGCCAAAAACATTCAGTACTTC. It codes for CASSPPGLALAKNIQYF.

This clonotype was observed many times. The rearrangement uses TRBV20-1 and TRBJ1-4, with D perhaps TRBD1 (5 bases). The length of the CDR3 is 13 residues. Trimming took 3 bases from V and 2 from J, leaving 7 bases between them. Germline V gives CDR1 DFQATT, CDR2 SNEGSKA (reference sequence). The DNA for the CDR3 is TGCAGTGCTAGGCGGGGGACTAATGAAAAACTGTTTTTT. Its translation is CSARRGTNEKLFF.

The table lists this clonotype with many counts. The J gene is TRBJ2-2, the V gene TRBV29-1; 8 nucleotides match TRBD1. Germline V gene data show CDR1 as SQVTM and CDR2 as ANQGSEA. The CDR3 covers 14 residues. With V trimmed by 6 bases and J by 2 bases, 5 bases remained unmatched. This CDR3 is CSVGDRTNTGELFF. The DNA of the CDR3 is TGCAGCGTCGGGGACAGGACTAACACCGGGGAGCTGTTTTTT.

This clonotype was picked up many times. The chain joins TRBV5-1 to TRBJ2-1, with a weak D call TRBD1 (6 bases). The CDR3 is 20 amino acids. The V end was cut by 4 bases, the J end by 5 bases, with 31 bases between. The germline gives CDR1 SGHRS, CDR2 YFSETQ. The CDR3 region has the DNA TGCGCCAGCAGCCTTCAAGAAATAAACAGGGTGTCAAACCTCAACAATGAGCAGTTCTTC. As protein: CASSLQEINRVSNLNNEQFF. The variable domain in full, completed from reference TRBV5-1 and TRBJ2-1, reads KAGVTQTPRYLIKTRGQQVTLSCSPISGHRSVSWYQQTPGQGLQFLFEYFSETQRNKGNFPGRFSGRQFSNSRSEMNVSTLELGDSALYLCASSLQEINRVSNLNNEQFFGPGTRLTVL.

This clonotype was counted at least ten times. The rearrangement joins TRBV5-1 to TRBJ2-2; D is unresolved. Germline V lookup: CDR1 SGHRS, CDR2 YFSETQ. This CDR3 contains 13 residues. Trimming shortened V by 4 bases and J by 3 bases, and 7 bases separated the two germline ends. The DNA for the CDR3 is TGCGCCAGCAGCCAAACAGACACCGGGGAGCTGTTTTTT. This encodes CASSQTDTGELFF.

This clonotype was found many times. V and J are TRBV15 and TRBJ2-7; either TRBD1 or TRBD2 may supply D (5 bases each). V gave up 3 bases and J gave up 6 bases, with 15 bases separating them. The CDR3 has 14 amino acids. Germline CDR1 LNHNV, CDR2 YYDKDF (reference sequence). The CDR3 DNA follows: TGTGCCACCAGCAGGGATTGGACGGGGCTCGAGCAGTACTTC. It yields the protein CATSRDWTGLEQYF.

Many counts were recorded for this clonotype. The chain recombines TRBV4-2 with TRBJ2-5, with 12 bases matching TRBD2. The CDR3 consists of 17 residues. CDR1 is LGHNA and CDR2 is YNFKEQ in the germline V gene. V lost 0 bases to trimming and J lost 3 bases; unmatched junction nucleotides: 5. The CDR3, as DNA: TGTGCCAGCAGCCAAGATGGAACTAGCGGGGGGAAAGAGACCCAGTACTTC. This sequence encodes CASSQDGTSGGKETQYF.

This clonotype was counted many times. The CDR3 DNA is TGCGCCAGCAGCCTCGGACAGGGCGGCTACAATGAGCAGTTCTTC. Translating gives CASSLGQGGYNEQFF. V is TRBV5-1 and J is TRBJ2-1, with 8 bases lining up with TRBD1. Germline values: CDR1 SGHRS, CDR2 YFSETQ. The trim removed 4 bases at V and 3 bases at J, leaving 6 bases unmatched. The CDR3 extends over 15 amino acids.

This clonotype was picked up many times. This sequence joins TRBV5-1 and TRBJ1-1; a weak D match, TRBD1 (5 bases). CDR3 size: 17 residues. The germline V gene encodes CDR1 SGHRS and CDR2 YFSETQ. V shed 5 bases and J shed 1 base, with 21 bases lying between them. CDR3 residues: CASSHRLGANPNTEAFF. In DNA, the CDR3 is TGCGCCAGCAGTCACCGCCTCGGGGCGAACCCGAACACTGAAGCTTTCTTT. Combining the CDR3 with reference TRBV5-1 and TRBJ1-1 gives the whole variable domain KAGVTQTPRYLIKTRGQQVTLSCSPISGHRSVSWYQQTPGQGLQFLFEYFSETQRNKGNFPGRFSGRQFSNSRSEMNVSTLELGDSALYLCASSHRLGANPNTEAFFGQGTRLTVV.

This clonotype was seen ten or more times. V and J are TRBV7-3 and TRBJ2-5; D unresolved. Trimming left V 1 base short and J 4 bases short, with 7 bases between. The CDR3 is made up of 13 amino acids. Germline V gene sequence: CDR1 SGHTA, CDR2 FQGTGA. This CDR3 reads CASSLSPGETQYF. CDR3 nucleotides: TGTGCCAGCAGCTTAAGTCCCGGAGAGACCCAGTACTTC.

The J gene is TRBJ1-1, the V gene TRBV6-5, with TRBD1 as a possible D gene (5 bases). V was pared by 2 bases and J by 1 base, with 11 bases between. The CDR3 is 15 amino acids. Looked up from germline, CDR1 is MNHEY and CDR2 is SVGAGI. In DNA form, the CDR3 reads TGTGCCAGCAGTTACACGACAGACCCGAACACTGAAGCTTTCTTT. Translating gives CASSYTTDPNTEAFF.

Ten or more counts support this clonotype. This rearrangement joins TRBV20-1 to TRBJ2-5, with D unclear. V lost 4 bases, J lost 2 bases, and 5 bases lay in between. CDR3 length equals 11 residues. From germline, CDR1 is DFQATT and CDR2 SNEGSKA (reference sequence). CDR3 coding DNA: TGCAGTGCTACCTTTCAAGAGACCCAGTACTTC. It translates to CSATFQETQYF.

A few counts support this clonotype. The rearrangement links TRBV6-2 or TRBV6-3 to TRBJ2-1; the match to TRBD1 covers 8 bases. Trimming took 5 bases from V and 10 from J; bases not matched to a gene: 10. Germline loops: CDR1 MNHEY, CDR2 SVGEGT. This CDR3 spans 14 amino acids. CDR3: CASSPLRQGMEQFF. The CDR3 region has the DNA TGTGCCAGCAGTCCTCTTCGACAGGGGATGGAGCAGTTCTTC.